The 24 T cell receptor beta chains below all came from one sample that was sequenced in a study of OX40 agonist ivuxolimab in advanced cancers. Only in-frame clones appear in the TCRdb table, and some are missing; sequencing was by immunoSEQ multiplex PCR. The sample lists approximately 80,000 clones, about 92% occurring once. The starting material was CD4+ or CD8+ T cells sorted from blood, obtained in a trial of the OX40 agonist ivuxolimab. All receptors derive from an adult with an advanced solid tumor such as melanoma, head and neck, liver or kidney cancer.

The V and J genes are TRBV18 and TRBJ2-2, with 11 bases that match TRBD1. V dropped 5 bases and J dropped 3; count of bases not matched to a gene: 5. In germline, CDR1 is KGHSH, CDR2 LQKENI. The CDR3 is 16 residues long. DNA for the CDR3: TGTGCCAGCTCAGAGCCGGGACAGGGGGACACCGGGGAGCTGTTTTTT. Protein: CASSEPGQGDTGELFF.

The chain has TRBV29-1 and TRBJ2-2; 10 positions agree with TRBD1. The germline CDR1 and CDR2 sequences are SQVTM and ANQGSEA. This CDR3 spans 13 amino acids. After removal of 4 bases from V and 7 bases from J, the junction contained 3 bases not matched to a gene. In DNA, the CDR3 is TGCAGCGTTGGACAGGGGGCGATCGGGGAGCTGTTTTTT. It yields the protein CSVGQGAIGELFF.

The chain combines TRBV7-6 with TRBJ1-4; 9 nucleotides match TRBD1. CDR1 is SGHVS and CDR2 is FNYEAQ in the germline V gene. The CDR3 runs 13 residues. V shed 4 bases and J 14 bases; nucleotides not matched to a gene: 8. CDR3 in DNA: TGTGCCAGCAGCTCCGGGACAGGGACAACGCTGTTTTTT. Translation: CASSSGTGTTLFF.

This clone has just one count. The chain is built from TRBV5-8 and TRBJ1-5; D unclear. The CDR3 contains 15 residues. Trimming removed 0 bases at V and 0 bases at J, with 7 bases between. CDR1 and CDR2 (germline): SGHTS, YDEGEE. CDR3 loop: CASSLVGSSNQPQHF. For the CDR3, the DNA is TGTGCCAGCAGCTTGGTGGGGAGTAGCAATCAGCCCCAGCATTTT.

The sample holds a few counts of this clone. The chain is built from TRBV6-1 and TRBJ1-1; D is uncertain. The CDR3 contains 15 residues. V shed 10 bases and J shed 4 bases, with 22 bases lying between them. The germline CDR1 and CDR2 sequences are MNHNS and SASEGT. The CDR3 sequence is CATLFEAGVGTEAFF. The CDR3 region has the DNA TGTGCCACCCTCTTCGAAGCGGGAGTAGGCACTGAAGCTTTCTTT.

This clone has just a few counts. The chain combines TRBV28 with TRBJ2-7; D might be TRBD1 or TRBD2, each matching 5 bases. Germline assignment: CDR1 MDHEN and CDR2 SYDVKM. This CDR3 has 14 amino acids. The V gene lost 3 bases and the J gene lost 6 bases, with 15 bases spanning the gap. Here the CDR3 reads CASSFRRDPFEQYF. The CDR3 nucleotides are TGTGCCAGCAGTTTCCGCCGGGACCCGTTCGAGCAGTACTTC. The variable domain in full, completed from reference TRBV28 and TRBJ2-7, reads DVKVTQSSRYLVKRTGEKVFLECVQDMDHENMFWYRQDPGLGLRLIYFSYDVKMKEKGDIPEGYSVSREKKERFSLILESASTNQTSMYLCASSFRRDPFEQYFGPGTRLTVT.

The rearrangement uses TRBV19 and TRBJ1-3; D unresolved. CDR1 LNHDA and CDR2 SQIVND come from the germline V gene (reference sequence). CDR3 length equals 11 residues. The V gene lost 5 bases and the J gene lost 4 bases, with 3 bases spanning the gap. CDR3 nucleotide sequence: TGTGCCAGTAGTCGCGGAAACACCATATATTTT. This codes for CASSRGNTIYF.

The gene calls are TRBV30 and TRBJ1-1; 8 positions agree with TRBD1. The V gene's germline CDR1 is GTSNPN and CDR2 SVGIG (reference sequence). The CDR3 is made up of 14 amino acids. After removal of 2 bases from V and 8 bases from J, the junction contained 10 bases not matched to a gene. The CDR3 DNA is TGTGCCTGGAGTAACAGGGACAGGACAGGGGAAGCTTTCTTT. This codes for CAWSNRDRTGEAFF.

The chain has TRBV9 and TRBJ2-1; D remains ambiguous. Germline lookup yields CDR1 SGDLS and CDR2 YYNGEE. The length of the CDR3 is 14 residues. The V end was cut by 0 bases, the J end by 5 bases, with 9 bases between. CDR3 DNA: TGTGCCAGCAGCGTAGGTGGCGGAGACAATGAGCAGTTCTTC. This gives the protein CASSVGGGDNEQFF.

The chain combines TRBV7-8 with TRBJ1-5, with TRBD1 identical over 7 bases. The CDR3 has 13 residues. Per germline, CDR1 SGHVS and CDR2 FQNEAQ. J was trimmed by 4 bases and V by 11 bases; bases with no gene match: 8. CDR3 sequence: CASRNRGNQPQHF. Written as DNA, the CDR3 is TGTGCCTCACGTAACAGGGGAAATCAGCCCCAGCATTTT.

Here the CDR3 reads CAISGGVQETQYF. CDR3 nucleotide sequence: TGTGCCATCAGCGGGGGGGTTCAAGAGACCCAGTACTTC. The V call is TRBV10-3, the J call TRBJ2-5, with TRBD2 identical over 8 bases. Germline CDR1 reads ENHRY; CDR2 reads SYGVKD. This CDR3 comprises 13 residues. The V segment lost 6 bases and the J segment 2 bases; nucleotides outside the gene matches: 2.

The genes are TRBV6-6 and TRBJ1-5; TRBD1 aligns across 8 bases. This CDR3 spans 14 amino acids. Germline-derived CDR1 and CDR2 are MNHNY and SVGAGI (reference sequence). The trim removed 6 bases at V and 4 bases at J, leaving 5 bases unmatched. CDR3 nucleotides: TGTGCCAGCAGCGGACAGGGACGGAATCAGCCCCAGCATTTT. This gives the protein CASSGQGRNQPQHF.

The gene calls are TRBV9 and TRBJ2-3; 7 nucleotides align to TRBD1. The junction had 19 bases not matched to a gene; V was cut back by 3 bases and J by 0 bases. The CDR3 has 20 residues. Germline V lookup: CDR1 SGDLS, CDR2 YYNGEE. The CDR3 DNA reads as TGTGCCAGCAGCGCCCCAGTCAGGATCGGTCGGGGACAGAGCACAGATACGCAGTATTTT. As protein: CASSAPVRIGRGQSTDTQYF.

The rearrangement joins TRBV29-1 to TRBJ2-2; 9 nucleotides agree with TRBD1. The CDR3 is 15 residues long. Looked up from germline, CDR1 is SQVTM and CDR2 is ANQGSEA. With 7 bases clipped from V and 0 bases from J, the junction kept 6 bases outside the gene matches. CDR3 sequence (DNA): TGCAGCGCCGGGGACAGGGCTTCGAACACCGGGGAGCTGTTTTTT. Protein sequence: CSAGDRASNTGELFF.

The rearrangement uses TRBV5-4 and TRBJ1-1, with D maybe TRBD1 (5 bases). The CDR3 consists of 14 residues. Germline assignment: CDR1 SGHNT and CDR2 YYREEE (reference sequence). V was trimmed by 2 bases and J by 1 base, leaving 9 bases between them. CDR3 amino acids: CASSLAGPNTEAFF. CDR3 DNA: TGTGCCAGCAGCTTAGCGGGGCCGAACACTGAAGCTTTCTTT.

CDR3 amino acids: CASSGYLGRAGVSPETQYF. The DNA of the CDR3 is TGTGCCAGCAGCGGCTACCTCGGTCGAGCGGGGGTCTCGCCAGAGACCCAGTACTTC. This sequence joins TRBV5-4 and TRBJ2-5; TRBD2 matches at 8 bases. Germline V gene data show CDR1 as SGHNT and CDR2 as YYREEE (reference sequence). This CDR3 region has 19 residues. Unmatched junction bases numbered 21, after V lost 4 bases and J lost 4 bases.

This chain links TRBV7-9 with TRBJ2-1; TRBD2 agrees at 7 bases. Germline CDR1 is SEHNR and CDR2 is FQNEAQ (reference sequence). The CDR3 has 15 residues. Unmatched junction bases numbered 7, after V lost 2 bases and J lost 6 bases. The CDR3 bases are TGTGCCAGCAGCTTATCGGCGGGAGTCCTCAATGAGCAGTTCTTC. Translated, it gives CASSLSAGVLNEQFF.

The chain joins TRBV11-3 to TRBJ1-1, with no clear D. The CDR3 is 13 residues long. Trimming shortened V by 0 bases and J by 7 bases, and 9 bases separated the two germline ends. Germline V CDR1 and CDR2: SGHNT, YENEEA. Here the CDR3 reads CASSLDGSGEAFF. The DNA for the CDR3 is TGTGCCAGCAGCTTAGATGGGTCGGGTGAAGCTTTCTTT. Drawing the rest from reference TRBV11-3 and TRBJ1-1, the complete variable domain is EAGVVQSPRYKIIEKKQPVAFWCNPISGHNTLYWYLQNLGQGPELLIRYENEEAVDDSQLPKDRFSAERLKGVDSTLKIQPAELGDSAVYLCASSLDGSGEAFFGQGTRLTVV.

This chain uses TRBV28 with TRBJ2-7; 14 bases align to TRBD2. The germline gives CDR1 MDHEN, CDR2 SYDVKM. This CDR3 is 14 amino acids long. J lost 6 bases, V lost 4 bases, and 2 bases had no gene match. The chain's CDR3 is CASSWGLAGVEQYF. The CDR3 nucleotides are TGTGCCAGCAGTTGGGGACTAGCGGGAGTCGAGCAGTACTTC. Filled out from reference TRBV28 and TRBJ2-7, the complete variable domain reads DVKVTQSSRYLVKRTGEKVFLECVQDMDHENMFWYRQDPGLGLRLIYFSYDVKMKEKGDIPEGYSVSREKKERFSLILESASTNQTSMYLCASSWGLAGVEQYFGPGTRLTVT.

The V call is TRBV18, the J call TRBJ2-3; 10 nucleotides match TRBD2. CDR3 length: 19 amino acids. V trimming: 1 base; J trimming: 2 bases; junction bases outside the gene matches: 12. Germline V gene data show CDR1 as KGHSH and CDR2 as LQKENI. The CDR3 bases are TGTGCCAGCTCACCACGGCTAGCGGGGGCCCAAGGACCCACAGATACGCAGTATTTT. Translation: CASSPRLAGAQGPTDTQYF.

This chain links TRBV29-1 with TRBJ2-7; D is ambiguous. V was shortened by 5 bases and J by 5 bases, with 13 bases between the two germline ends. The CDR3 is made up of 12 amino acids. Germline V gene lookup returns CDR1 SQVTM and CDR2 ANQGSEA. The chain's CDR3 is CSVWVGSHEQYF. CDR3 bases: TGCAGCGTTTGGGTCGGGTCCCACGAGCAGTACTTC.

This clone was seen just once. The rearrangement uses TRBV25-1 and TRBJ2-3, with 10 positions matching TRBD2. Germline CDR1 is MGHDK and CDR2 is SYGVNS. CDR3 size: 17 residues. The ends lost 0 bases at V and 0 bases at J; junction bases unmatched: 3. The CDR3 sequence is CASSEYQGLASTDTQYF. For the CDR3, the DNA is TGTGCCAGCAGTGAATATCAGGGACTAGCGAGCACAGATACGCAGTATTTT.

This chain links TRBV7-2 with TRBJ2-7; D remains unclear. This CDR3 spans 11 amino acids. With 5 bases removed from V and 3 bases from J, the gap between germline ends came to 5 bases. Germline V gene data show CDR1 as SGHTA and CDR2 as FQGNSA. CDR3 region: CASSPVYEQYF. The CDR3, as DNA: TGTGCCAGCAGCCCCGTCTACGAGCAGTACTTC.

V usage is TRBV7-3 and J usage is TRBJ1-3; 9 bases line up with TRBD1. The CDR3 spans 15 residues. J lost 7 bases, V lost 0 bases, and 4 bases had no gene match. Germline CDR1 is SGHTA and CDR2 is FQGTGA. CDR3 in amino acids: CASSLTAGQGNTIYF. Here the CDR3 DNA reads TGTGCCAGCAGCTTAACGGCGGGACAGGGCAACACCATATATTTT.